The rows below give T cell receptor beta chains drawn from one sample of a study of OX40 agonist ivuxolimab in advanced cancers. Only in-frame clones appear in the TCRdb table, and some are missing; sequencing was by immunoSEQ multiplex PCR. There are tens of thousands of clones in the sample; about 85% occur only once, and 0.67% lies in the top ten. The sample was CD4+ or CD8+ T cells sorted from blood, taken in a trial of the OX40 agonist ivuxolimab. The receptors stem from an adult with an advanced solid tumor such as melanoma, head and neck, liver or kidney cancer. Each CDR3 is given without its conserved first and last residue.

v_call: TRBV10-3
j_call: TRBJ2-5
cdr3_aa: AISEGGQETQY

v_call: TRBV6-1
j_call: TRBJ1-2
cdr3_aa: ASSDPLNYGYT

v_call: TRBV30
j_call: TRBJ1-5
cdr3_aa: AWSVQRDQPQH

v_call: TRBV7-6
j_call: TRBJ2-3
cdr3_aa: ASSLRGIGTDTQY

v_call: TRBV5-1
j_call: TRBJ1-3
cdr3_aa: ASSLFQGSGNTIY

v_call: TRBV30
j_call: TRBJ2-2
cdr3_aa: AWSVLAGGTGELF

v_call: TRBV15
j_call: TRBJ1-1
cdr3_aa: ATSRDSVNTEAF

v_call: TRBV4-1
j_call: TRBJ2-2
cdr3_aa: ASSPRTVNTGELF

v_call: TRBV15
j_call: TRBJ2-7
cdr3_aa: ATSRPAGLLIPYEQY

v_call: TRBV11-2
j_call: TRBJ2-3
cdr3_aa: ASSFQIVTSTDTQY

v_call: TRBV30
j_call: TRBJ2-7
cdr3_aa: AWSRTSGRRH

v_call: TRBV28
j_call: TRBJ2-5
cdr3_aa: ASSLGGNQETQY

v_call: TRBV28
j_call: TRBJ1-5
cdr3_aa: ASSLGPGANQPQH

v_call: TRBV28
j_call: TRBJ2-7
cdr3_aa: ASSHPGLEQY

v_call: TRBV7-8
j_call: TRBJ2-3
cdr3_aa: ASSRGLDRGTDTQY

v_call: TRBV19
j_call: TRBJ1-4
cdr3_aa: ASSPTGVEEEKLF

v_call: TRBV7-2
j_call: TRBJ2-1
cdr3_aa: ASSQSYAGLAGRNEQF

v_call: TRBV7-2
j_call: TRBJ2-1
cdr3_aa: ASSLARNEQF